Below are 32 T cell receptor beta chains sequenced from a single sample in a study of cytomegalovirus exposure and HLA in healthy donors. PCR employed 60 Vbeta and 13 Jbeta primers. The assay was immunoSEQ multiplex PCR, and TCRdb's table has in-frame clones only and misses some. This sample carries 180,000 or so clones, around 80% of them seen once, and the ten largest clones take more than 1.4%. Sequencing was performed on PBMCs. These receptors all come from a man between 18 and 35 years old in good health and CMV-seronegative.

This clone was found a few times. This chain connects TRBV5-4 to TRBJ2-7; 7 nucleotides match TRBD2. J gave up 3 bases and V 2 bases, and 11 bases lay outside the gene matches. Germline values: CDR1 SGHNT, CDR2 YYREEE (reference sequence). The CDR3 consists of 16 residues. Written as DNA, the CDR3 is TGTGCCAGCAGCTTATCCGGGGGGAGGGCCGGCTACGAGCAGTACTTC. As protein: CASSLSGGRAGYEQYF.

V gene TRBV6-6 combines with J gene TRBJ1-6; 10 positions agree with TRBD1. The CDR3 consists of 15 residues. Per the germline V gene, CDR1 is MNHNY and CDR2 is SVGAGI (reference sequence). With V trimmed by 2 bases and J by 10 bases, 5 bases remained unmatched. CDR3 sequence (DNA): TGTGCCAGCAGTTACCGGGACAGGGGAGAATCACCCCTCCACTTT. Encoded protein: CASSYRDRGESPLHF.

The CDR3 sequence is CASRGHRSGNTIYF. CDR3 DNA sequence: TGTGCCAGCAGAGGACACCGCTCTGGAAACACCATATATTTT. The rearrangement joins TRBV27 to TRBJ1-3, with a possible D match to TRBD1 (5 bases). Germline-derived CDR1 and CDR2 are MNHEY and SMNVEV (reference sequence). Trimming took 6 bases from V and 0 from J, leaving 9 bases between them. The CDR3 is 14 amino acids.

In its sample, this clone was seen once. The chain links TRBV7-2 to TRBJ2-2; the match to TRBD1 covers 9 bases. CDR1 and CDR2 from the germline V gene are SGHTA and FQGNSA. Germline trimming cut 2 bases from V and 5 bases from J; bases unmatched to any gene: 6. The CDR3 extends over 16 amino acids. Written as DNA, the CDR3 is TGTGCCAGCAGCTTAACTGACAGGGGGGGAACCGGGGAGCTGTTTTTT. It specifies CASSLTDRGGTGELFF.

This clone was seen only a few times. The chain is built from TRBV4-3 and TRBJ2-1, with 12 bases aligning to TRBD2. The CDR3 is 17 amino acids. V trimming: 2 bases; J trimming: 3 bases; junction bases outside the gene matches: 5. CDR1 and CDR2 from the germline V gene are LGHNA and YSLEER. The CDR3 protein is CASSQRPTSGGYNEQFF. The CDR3 coding sequence is TGCGCCAGCAGCCAAAGACCGACTAGCGGGGGCTACAATGAGCAGTTCTTC.

This chain uses TRBV25-1 with TRBJ2-3; D ambiguous. V was trimmed by 6 bases and J by 4 bases, leaving 17 bases between them. Germline CDR1 MGHDK, CDR2 SYGVNS. The CDR3 extends over 15 amino acids. The chain's CDR3 is CASSSGFLRADTQYF. The CDR3 coding sequence is TGTGCCAGCAGCTCCGGCTTTCTCCGGGCAGATACGCAGTATTTT. The complete variable domain, with remaining parts taken from reference TRBV25-1 and TRBJ2-3, reads EADIYQTPRYLVIGTGKKITLECSQTMGHDKMYWYQQDPGMELHLIHYSYGVNSTEKGDLSSESTVSRIRTEHFPLTLESARPSHTSQYLCASSSGFLRADTQYFGPGTRLTVL.

This chain joins TRBV6-1 and TRBJ1-5, with 7 bases matching TRBD1. The V segment lost 6 bases and the J segment 0 bases; nucleotides outside the gene matches: 5. CDR3 length equals 15 residues. Germline CDR1 is MNHNS and CDR2 is SASEGT. CDR3 in amino acids: CASRSTGFSNQPQHF. CDR3 nucleotide sequence: TGTGCCAGCAGATCGACAGGGTTTAGCAATCAGCCCCAGCATTTT.

J is TRBJ2-5 and V is TRBV7-2, with D maybe TRBD2 (5 bases). This CDR3 spans 14 amino acids. V lost 5 bases and J 1 base, leaving 11 bases between the germline ends. The germline CDR1 and CDR2 sequences are SGHTA and FQGNSA. Here the CDR3 reads CASSTIALQETQYF. The CDR3, as DNA: TGTGCCAGCAGCACTATAGCGCTCCAAGAGACCCAGTACTTC.

The chain joins TRBV10-3 to TRBJ1-1; D ambiguous. The CDR3 consists of 15 residues. CDR1 and CDR2 (germline): ENHRY, SYGVKD. Trimming shortened V by 6 bases and J by 1 base, and 15 bases separated the two germline ends. CDR3 sequence: CAIRKTQVSNTEAFF. CDR3 coding DNA: TGTGCCATCAGAAAGACACAAGTTTCGAACACTGAAGCTTTCTTT.

This clone was seen a few times. The gene calls are TRBV19 and TRBJ1-1; D is possibly TRBD1 (5 bases). The CDR3 has 13 residues. Trimming stripped 6 bases from V and 4 bases from J, with 12 bases between. Per germline, CDR1 LNHDA and CDR2 SQIVND (reference sequence). DNA for the CDR3: TGTGCCAGTAGCAGGGAAATCACCACTGAAGCTTTCTTT. Translation gives CASSREITTEAFF.

The rearrangement uses TRBV5-6 and TRBJ1-1, with a tentative D call TRBD1 (6 bases). The V end lost 4 bases, the J end lost 8 bases, and 15 bases lay between the germline ends. The CDR3 totals 13 residues. Germline-derived CDR1 and CDR2 are SGHDT and YYEEEE. For the CDR3, the DNA is TGTGCCAGCAGCCACAATGGGGGCGTCGAAGCTTTCTTT. Translated: CASSHNGGVEAFF.

This clone was counted a single time. V and J are TRBV15 and TRBJ1-1, with D possibly matching TRBD1 (5 bases). V dropped 0 bases and J dropped 4 bases, with 12 bases sitting between them. Germline assignment: CDR1 LNHNV and CDR2 YYDKDF (reference sequence). The CDR3 contains 15 residues. CDR3 in amino acids: CATSRDAGGGTEAFF. For the CDR3, the DNA is TGTGCCACCAGCAGAGATGCCGGGGGGGGCACTGAAGCTTTCTTT.

This chain links TRBV5-4 with TRBJ2-1; 9 nucleotides align to TRBD2. V was pared by 6 bases and J by 2 bases, with 6 bases of the junction left unmatched. From germline, CDR1 is SGHNT and CDR2 YYREEE (reference sequence). This CDR3 region has 15 residues. The CDR3 sequence is CASTQGGRAYNEQFF. For the CDR3, the DNA is TGTGCCAGCACCCAAGGCGGGAGGGCCTACAATGAGCAGTTCTTC.

This chain connects TRBV6-6 to TRBJ1-4; possibly TRBD1 for D (5 bases). V was cut by 4 bases and J by 4 bases, with 13 bases left in between. Per the germline V gene, CDR1 is MNHNY and CDR2 is SVGAGI (reference sequence). This CDR3 contains 15 residues. The CDR3 sequence: CASSSLGGYNEKLFF. In DNA form, the CDR3 reads TGTGCCAGCAGTTCCCTCGGGGGATATAATGAAAAACTGTTTTTT.

This chain links TRBV7-9 with TRBJ2-7, with D maybe TRBD1 (5 bases). Germline assignment: CDR1 SEHNR and CDR2 FQNEAQ (reference sequence). The CDR3 spans 14 residues. V lost 1 base and J lost 2, with 9 bases in between. DNA for the CDR3: TGTGCCAGCAGCTTAGTTGACAGTACCTACGAGCAGTACTTC. Protein sequence: CASSLVDSTYEQYF.

The chain uses TRBV11-1 and TRBJ1-2; D gene uncertain. Trimming cost V 1 base and J 4 bases, with 13 bases left between them. Germline V CDR1 and CDR2: SGHAT, FQDESV (reference sequence). The CDR3 is 15 amino acids. The CDR3 loop is CASSLDHGGRYGYTF. The DNA for the CDR3 is TGTGCCAGCAGCTTAGATCATGGCGGGCGCTATGGCTACACCTTC. Using reference TRBV11-1 and TRBJ1-2 for the parts outside the CDR3, the full variable domain is EAEVAQSPRYKITEKSQAVAFWCDPISGHATLYWYRQILGQGPELLVQFQDESVVDDSQLPKDRFSAERLKGVDSTLKIQPAELGDSAMYLCASSLDHGGRYGYTFGSGTRLTVV.

This clone has just a few counts. This sequence joins TRBV30 and TRBJ1-4, with no clear D. CDR1 and CDR2 from the germline V gene are GTSNPN and SVGIG (reference sequence). The ends were cut back, 0 bases at V and 6 bases at J, with 11 bases in the middle. The CDR3 has 14 amino acids. CDR3 sequence (DNA): TGTGCCTGGAGTGTCGTCGGGGATTATGAAAAACTGTTTTTT. This gives the protein CAWSVVGDYEKLFF.

The chain has TRBV1 and TRBJ2-5; TRBD1 was called by the table and not checked on the DNA. TRBV1 is annotated as a pseudogene. The CDR3 totals 16 residues. CDR3 sequence: CTSSQVCRVPEETQYF. Here the CDR3 DNA reads TGCACCAGCAGCCAAGTTTGCAGGGTACCAGAAGAGACCCAGTACTTC.

This chain joins TRBV4-3 and TRBJ2-5, with TRBD2 identical over 12 bases. Germline V gives CDR1 LGHNA, CDR2 YSLEER. V was pared by 0 bases and J by 0 bases, with 8 bases of the junction left unmatched. The CDR3 sequence is 19 residues long. The chain's CDR3 is CASSQDSLAGGEYQETQYF. The CDR3 bases are TGCGCCAGCAGCCAAGATTCGCTAGCGGGGGGGGAATACCAAGAGACCCAGTACTTC.

This chain uses TRBV6-5 with TRBJ2-2; TRBD1 agrees at 7 bases. The CDR3 loop spans 13 amino acids. Germline-derived CDR1 and CDR2 are MNHEY and SVGAGI. Written as DNA, the CDR3 is TGTGCTGTCCAGGGGGCGAACACCGGGGAGCTGTTTTTT. Translated, it gives CAVQGANTGELFF.

The chain couples TRBV29-1 to TRBJ2-2, with 7 bases lining up with TRBD1. The CDR3 totals 14 residues. V gave up 7 bases and J gave up 2 bases; unmatched junction bases: 7. Germline CDR1 SQVTM, CDR2 ANQGSEA. The CDR3 is CSASTGLNTGELFF. CDR3 bases: TGCAGCGCCTCGACAGGGTTAAACACCGGGGAGCTGTTTTTT.

The CDR3 protein is CASSQNPAGAYEQYF. Written as DNA, the CDR3 is TGCGCCAGCAGCCAAAATCCAGCGGGAGCTTACGAGCAGTACTTC. This chain connects TRBV4-1 to TRBJ2-7, with TRBD2 matching 8 bases. The CDR3 has 15 amino acids. Looked up from germline, CDR1 is MGHRA and CDR2 is YSYEKL. With 2 bases clipped from V and 4 bases from J, the junction kept 7 bases outside the gene matches.

The V gene is TRBV2, the J gene TRBJ2-2; a possible D gene is TRBD2 (6 bases). V lost 4 bases and J lost 5, with 11 bases in between. The CDR3 runs to 14 residues. Germline loops: CDR1 SNHLY, CDR2 FYNNEI. The CDR3 here is CASSVEGGTGELFF. The CDR3 DNA sequence: TGTGCCAGCAGTGTGGAGGGTGGGACCGGGGAGCTGTTTTTT.

The genes are TRBV12-5 and TRBJ1-6, with 8 bases fitting TRBD1. Unmatched junction bases numbered 6, after V lost 5 bases and J lost 9 bases. Germline loops: CDR1 LGHNT, CDR2 FRNRAP. This CDR3 spans 14 amino acids. The CDR3 reads CASGGQGVGSPLHF. The CDR3 nucleotides read TGTGCTAGTGGTGGACAGGGAGTGGGTTCACCCCTCCACTTT.

The rearrangement uses TRBV4-3 and TRBJ2-7; TRBD1 might be the D (7 bases). This CDR3 comprises 16 residues. CDR1 LGHNA and CDR2 YSLEER come from the germline V gene. Trimming left V 0 bases short and J 3 bases short, with 15 bases between. CDR3 DNA: TGCGCCAGCAGCCAAGAACTCGGGCAGGGGGGCTACGAGCAGTACTTC. Its protein product is CASSQELGQGGYEQYF.

The J gene is TRBJ2-3, the V gene TRBV7-8; 7 nucleotides line up with TRBD2. The J segment lost 6 bases and the V segment lost 5 bases, leaving 5 bases of the junction unmatched. From germline, CDR1 is SGHVS and CDR2 FQNEAQ. The CDR3 contains 13 residues. CDR3 loop: CASSVRTRDTQYF. The CDR3 DNA reads TGTGCCAGCAGCGTCAGGACTAGGGATACGCAGTATTTT.

This clone was detected only a few times. V and J are TRBV5-1 and TRBJ1-1; D gene unclear. The CDR3 runs to 15 residues. Trimming took off 2 bases at V and 0 bases at J, with 11 bases between the two ends. Germline V lookup: CDR1 SGHRS, CDR2 YFSETQ. This CDR3 reads CASSFLGSMNTEAFF. CDR3 in DNA: TGCGCCAGCAGCTTCTTGGGCAGCATGAACACTGAAGCTTTCTTT.

The J gene is TRBJ2-1, the V gene TRBV11-1, with D tentatively TRBD1 (7 bases). The ends were cut back, 1 base at V and 3 bases at J, with 10 bases in the middle. The germline CDR1 and CDR2 sequences are SGHAT and FQDESV (reference sequence). This CDR3 is built from 15 residues. The CDR3, as DNA: TGTGCCAGCAGCTTAGGCAGGGGGGACTACAATGAGCAGTTCTTC. Its protein product is CASSLGRGDYNEQFF.

The chain has TRBV30 and TRBJ2-5, with 7 nucleotides matching TRBD2. Germline V gene sequence: CDR1 GTSNPN, CDR2 SVGIG (reference sequence). With 5 bases clipped from V and 5 bases from J, the junction kept 2 bases outside the gene matches. CDR3 size: 11 residues. The CDR3 nucleotides are TGTGCCTGGGCGGGGGTTGAGACCCAGTACTTC. Amino acid sequence: CAWAGVETQYF.

A few counts support this clone. This chain uses TRBV5-1 with TRBJ1-2; no clear D. From germline, CDR1 is SGHRS and CDR2 YFSETQ. Between the trimmed V and J ends, which lost 7 bases and 7 bases, there was a span of 29 bases. This CDR3 contains 17 residues. CDR3 protein: CASGETPSRALGGGYTF. CDR3 in DNA: TGCGCCAGCGGGGAGACGCCGTCGCGTGCCTTAGGAGGTGGCTACACCTTC.

The chain employs TRBV27 and TRBJ1-4; 9 bases are a match to TRBD1. CDR3 length: 15 amino acids. V shed 5 bases and J 9 bases; nucleotides not matched to a gene: 10. The germline CDR1 and CDR2 sequences are MNHEY and SMNVEV (reference sequence). CDR3 nucleotides: TGTGCCAGCAGTCCCGGGACAGGGATAAGTCAAAAACTGTTTTTT. It yields the protein CASSPGTGISQKLFF.

The genes are TRBV30 and TRBJ1-2; maybe TRBD1 (5 bases). This CDR3 comprises 13 residues. Germline V lookup: CDR1 GTSNPN, CDR2 SVGIG (reference sequence). The ends were cut back, 2 bases at V and 1 base at J, with 8 bases in the middle. The CDR3 reads CAWSQQVNYGYTF. The CDR3 nucleotides are TGTGCCTGGAGTCAACAGGTTAACTATGGCTACACCTTC.